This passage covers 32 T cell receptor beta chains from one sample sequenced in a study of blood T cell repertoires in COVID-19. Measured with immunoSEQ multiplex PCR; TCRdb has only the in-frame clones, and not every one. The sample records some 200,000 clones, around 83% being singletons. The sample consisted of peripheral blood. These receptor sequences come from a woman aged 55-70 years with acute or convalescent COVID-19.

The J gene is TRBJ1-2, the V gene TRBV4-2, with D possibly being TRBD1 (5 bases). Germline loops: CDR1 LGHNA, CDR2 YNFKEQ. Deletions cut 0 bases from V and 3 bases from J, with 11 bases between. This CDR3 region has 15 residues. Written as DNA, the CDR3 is TGTGCCAGCAGCCAAGATGGCGGGGCGGACTATGGCTACACCTTC. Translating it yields CASSQDGGADYGYTF.

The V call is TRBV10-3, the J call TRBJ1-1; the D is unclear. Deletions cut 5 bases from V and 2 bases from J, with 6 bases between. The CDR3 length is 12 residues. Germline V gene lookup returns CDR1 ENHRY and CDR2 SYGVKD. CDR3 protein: CAISRGNTEAFF. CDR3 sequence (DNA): TGTGCCATCAGTCGAGGTAACACTGAAGCTTTCTTT.

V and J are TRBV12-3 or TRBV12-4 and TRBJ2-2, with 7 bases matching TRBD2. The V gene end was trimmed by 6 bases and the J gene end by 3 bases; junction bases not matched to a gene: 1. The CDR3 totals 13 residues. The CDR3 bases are TGTGCCAGCAGGGGAGGGTACACCGGGGAGCTGTTTTTT. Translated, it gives CASRGGYTGELFF.

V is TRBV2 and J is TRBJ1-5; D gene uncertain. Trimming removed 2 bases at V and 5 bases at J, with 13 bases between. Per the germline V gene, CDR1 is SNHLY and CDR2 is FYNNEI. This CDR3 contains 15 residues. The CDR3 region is CASSETLIKDQPQHF. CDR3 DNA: TGTGCCAGCAGTGAAACTCTAATCAAAGATCAGCCCCAGCATTTT.

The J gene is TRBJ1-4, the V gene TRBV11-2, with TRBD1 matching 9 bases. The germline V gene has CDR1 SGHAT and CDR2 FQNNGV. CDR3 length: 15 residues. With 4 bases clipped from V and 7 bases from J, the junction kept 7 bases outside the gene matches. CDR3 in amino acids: CASSYTGGSVEKLFF. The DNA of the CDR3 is TGTGCCAGCAGCTACACAGGGGGCTCAGTTGAAAAACTGTTTTTT.

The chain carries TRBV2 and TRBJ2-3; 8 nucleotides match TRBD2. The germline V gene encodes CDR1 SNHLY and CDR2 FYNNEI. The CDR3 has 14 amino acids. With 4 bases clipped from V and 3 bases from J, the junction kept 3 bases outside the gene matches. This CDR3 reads CASSGGLGTDTQYF. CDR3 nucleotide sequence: TGTGCCAGCAGTGGGGGACTAGGAACAGATACGCAGTATTTT.

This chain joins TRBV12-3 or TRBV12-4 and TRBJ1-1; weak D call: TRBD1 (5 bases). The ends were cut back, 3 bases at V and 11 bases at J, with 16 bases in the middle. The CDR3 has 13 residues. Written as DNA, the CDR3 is TGTGCCAGCAGTTTTAACCGGACACCGAAGGCTTTCTTT. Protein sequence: CASSFNRTPKAFF.

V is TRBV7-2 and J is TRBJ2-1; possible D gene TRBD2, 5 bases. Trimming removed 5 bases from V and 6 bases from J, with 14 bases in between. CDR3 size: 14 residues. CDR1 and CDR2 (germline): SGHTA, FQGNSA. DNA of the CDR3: TGTGCCAGCAGCAAAGTGGGAGATTTCAATGAGCAGTTCTTC. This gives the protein CASSKVGDFNEQFF. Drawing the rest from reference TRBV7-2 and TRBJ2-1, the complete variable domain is GAGVSQSPSNKVTEKGKDVELRCDPISGHTALYWYRQSLGQGLEFLIYFQGNSAPDKSGLPSDRFSAERTGGSVSTLTIQRTQQEDSAVYLCASSKVGDFNEQFFGPGTRLTVL.

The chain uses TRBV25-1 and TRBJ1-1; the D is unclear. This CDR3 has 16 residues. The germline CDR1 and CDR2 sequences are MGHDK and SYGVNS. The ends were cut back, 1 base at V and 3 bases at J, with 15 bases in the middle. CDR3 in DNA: TGTGCCAGCAGTGAATTTTGTTACTGGCGGCACACTGAAGCTTTCTTT. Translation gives CASSEFCYWRHTEAFF.

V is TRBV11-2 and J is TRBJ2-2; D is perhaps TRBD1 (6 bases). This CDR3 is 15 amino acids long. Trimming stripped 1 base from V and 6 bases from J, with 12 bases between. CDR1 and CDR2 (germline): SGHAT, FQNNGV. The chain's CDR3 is CASSLVADSAGELFF. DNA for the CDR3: TGTGCCAGCAGCTTAGTGGCGGACAGCGCCGGGGAGCTGTTTTTT. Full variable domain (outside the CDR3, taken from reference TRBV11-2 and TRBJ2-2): EAGVAQSPRYKIIEKRQSVAFWCNPISGHATLYWYQQILGQGPKLLIQFQNNGVVDDSQLPKDRFSAERLKGVDSTLKIQPAKLEDSAVYLCASSLVADSAGELFFGEGSRLTVL.

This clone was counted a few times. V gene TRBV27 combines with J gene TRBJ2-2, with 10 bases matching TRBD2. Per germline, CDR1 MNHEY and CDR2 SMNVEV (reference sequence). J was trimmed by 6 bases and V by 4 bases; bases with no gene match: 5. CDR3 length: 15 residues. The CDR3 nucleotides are TGTGCCAGCAGTTACCTAGCGGGGGCTCCCGGGGAGCTGTTTTTT. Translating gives CASSYLAGAPGELFF.

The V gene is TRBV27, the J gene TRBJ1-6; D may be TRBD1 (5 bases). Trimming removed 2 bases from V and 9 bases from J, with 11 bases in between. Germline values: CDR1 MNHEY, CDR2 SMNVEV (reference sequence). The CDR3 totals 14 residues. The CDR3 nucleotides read TGTGCCAGCAGTTTAAAGGGGCGGGGTTCACCCCTCCACTTT. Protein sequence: CASSLKGRGSPLHF.

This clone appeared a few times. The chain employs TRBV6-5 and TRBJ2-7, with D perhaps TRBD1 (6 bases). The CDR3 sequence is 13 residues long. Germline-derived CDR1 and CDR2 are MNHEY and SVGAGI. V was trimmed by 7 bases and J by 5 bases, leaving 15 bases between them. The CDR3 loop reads CASNRANNHEQYV. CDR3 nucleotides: TGTGCCAGCAACAGGGCAAACAACCACGAGCAGTACGTC.

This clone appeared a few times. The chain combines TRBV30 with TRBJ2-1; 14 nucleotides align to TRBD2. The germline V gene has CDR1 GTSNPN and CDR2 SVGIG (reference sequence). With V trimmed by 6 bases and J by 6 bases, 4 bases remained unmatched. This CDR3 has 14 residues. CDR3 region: CACLTSGRANEQFF. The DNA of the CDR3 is TGTGCCTGCTTGACTAGCGGGAGGGCCAATGAGCAGTTCTTC.

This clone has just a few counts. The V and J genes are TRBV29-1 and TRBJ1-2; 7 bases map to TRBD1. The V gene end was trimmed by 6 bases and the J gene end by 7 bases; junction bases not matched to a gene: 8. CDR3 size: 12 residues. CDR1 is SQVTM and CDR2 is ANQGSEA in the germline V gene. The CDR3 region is CSVVTGAGGYTF. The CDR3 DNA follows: TGCAGCGTAGTTACAGGGGCGGGTGGCTACACCTTC. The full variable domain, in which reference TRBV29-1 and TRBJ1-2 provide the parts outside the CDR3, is SAVISQKPSRDICQRGTSLTIQCQVDSQVTMMFWYRQQPGQSLTLIATANQGSEATYESGFVIDKFPISRPNLTFSTLTVSNMSPEDSSIYLCSVVTGAGGYTFGSGTRLTVV.

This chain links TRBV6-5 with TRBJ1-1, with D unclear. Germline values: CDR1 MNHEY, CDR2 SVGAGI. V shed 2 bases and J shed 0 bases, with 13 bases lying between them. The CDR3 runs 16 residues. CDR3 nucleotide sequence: TGTGCCAGCAGTTACGCCACTGTATCGATGAACACTGAAGCTTTCTTT. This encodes CASSYATVSMNTEAFF.

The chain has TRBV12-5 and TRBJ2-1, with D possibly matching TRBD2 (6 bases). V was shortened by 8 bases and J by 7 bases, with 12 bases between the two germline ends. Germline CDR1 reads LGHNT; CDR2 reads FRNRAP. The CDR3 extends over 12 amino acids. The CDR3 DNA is TGTGCTAGTCGAGGGGACTTGAATGAGCAGTTCTTC. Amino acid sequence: CASRGDLNEQFF.

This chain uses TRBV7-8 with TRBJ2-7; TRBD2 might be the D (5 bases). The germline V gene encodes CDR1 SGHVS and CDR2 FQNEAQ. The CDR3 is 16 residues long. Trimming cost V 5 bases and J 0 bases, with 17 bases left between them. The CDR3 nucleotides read TGTGCCAGCAGCCCCTCTGGGCGGGCGAGCTCCTACGAGCAGTACGTC. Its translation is CASSPSGRASSYEQYV.

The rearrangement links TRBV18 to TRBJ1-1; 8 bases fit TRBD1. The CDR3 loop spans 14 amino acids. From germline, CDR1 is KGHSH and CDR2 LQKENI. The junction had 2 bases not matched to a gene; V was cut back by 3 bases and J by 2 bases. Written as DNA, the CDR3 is TGTGCCAGCTCACCGACAGGGGCAAACACTGAAGCTTTCTTT. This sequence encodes CASSPTGANTEAFF.

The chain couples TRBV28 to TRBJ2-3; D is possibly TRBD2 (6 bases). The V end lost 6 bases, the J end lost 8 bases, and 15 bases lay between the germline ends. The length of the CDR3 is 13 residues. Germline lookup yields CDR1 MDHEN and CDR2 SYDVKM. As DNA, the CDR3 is TGTGCCAGCAGGACGGGACTGGTGCGTACGCAGTATTTT. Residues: CASRTGLVRTQYF.

The CDR3 nucleotides are TGTGCCAGCAGTCCGGACTACACGCGGTTGGAGCAGTTCTTC. Its protein product is CASSPDYTRLEQFF. The chain combines TRBV28 with TRBJ2-1; TRBD2 might be the D (6 bases). The V gene lost 5 bases and the J gene lost 10 bases, with 18 bases spanning the gap. Germline CDR1 is MDHEN and CDR2 is SYDVKM. The CDR3 runs 14 residues.

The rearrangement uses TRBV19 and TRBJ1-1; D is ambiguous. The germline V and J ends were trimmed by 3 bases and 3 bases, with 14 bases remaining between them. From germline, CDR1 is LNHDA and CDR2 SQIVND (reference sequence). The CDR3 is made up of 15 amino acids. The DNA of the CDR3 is TGTGCCAGTAGTATGAGGGCAGGACCGTACACTGAAGCTTTCTTT. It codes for CASSMRAGPYTEAFF. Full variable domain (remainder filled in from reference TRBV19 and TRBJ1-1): DGGITQSPKYLFRKEGQNVTLSCEQNLNHDAMYWYRQDPGQGLRLIYYSQIVNDFQKGDIAEGYSVSREKKESFPLTVTSAQKNPTAFYLCASSMRAGPYTEAFFGQGTRLTVV.

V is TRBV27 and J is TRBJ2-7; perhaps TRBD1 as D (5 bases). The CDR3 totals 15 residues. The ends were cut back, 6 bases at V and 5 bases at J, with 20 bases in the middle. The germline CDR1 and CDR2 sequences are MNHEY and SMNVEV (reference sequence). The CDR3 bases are TGTGCCAGCAGCAACAGACAGCAGACATCTGACGAGCAGTACGTC. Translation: CASSNRQQTSDEQYV.

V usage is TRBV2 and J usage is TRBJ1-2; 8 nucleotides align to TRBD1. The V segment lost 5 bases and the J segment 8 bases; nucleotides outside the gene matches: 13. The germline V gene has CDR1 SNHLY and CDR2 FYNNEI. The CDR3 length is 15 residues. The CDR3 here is CASSPAETGVSGYTF. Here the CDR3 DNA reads TGTGCCAGCAGTCCCGCCGAGACAGGGGTGAGCGGCTACACCTTC.

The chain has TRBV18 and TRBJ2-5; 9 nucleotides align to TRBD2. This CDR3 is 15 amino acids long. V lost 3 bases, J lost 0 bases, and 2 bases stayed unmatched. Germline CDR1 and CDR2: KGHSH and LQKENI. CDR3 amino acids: CASSPLAGYQETQYF. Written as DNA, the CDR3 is TGTGCCAGCTCACCGCTAGCGGGGTACCAAGAGACCCAGTACTTC.

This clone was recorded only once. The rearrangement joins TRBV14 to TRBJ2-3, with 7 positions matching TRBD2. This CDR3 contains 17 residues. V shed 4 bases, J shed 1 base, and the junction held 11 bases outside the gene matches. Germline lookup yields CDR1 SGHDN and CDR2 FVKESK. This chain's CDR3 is CASSPYGSSGRTDTQYF. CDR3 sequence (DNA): TGTGCCAGCAGCCCCTACGGTTCTAGCGGCCGCACAGATACGCAGTATTTT.

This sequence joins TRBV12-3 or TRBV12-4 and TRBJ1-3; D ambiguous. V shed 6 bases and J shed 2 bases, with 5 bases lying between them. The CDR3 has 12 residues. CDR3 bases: TGTGCCAGCAGCTGGCCTGGAAACACCATATATTTT. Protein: CASSWPGNTIYF.

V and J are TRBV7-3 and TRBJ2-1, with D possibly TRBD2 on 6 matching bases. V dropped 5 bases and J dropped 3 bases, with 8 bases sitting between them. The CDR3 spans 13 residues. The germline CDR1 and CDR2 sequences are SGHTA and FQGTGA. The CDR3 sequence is CASSEGLYNEQFF. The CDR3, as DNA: TGTGCCAGCAGCGAGGGACTCTACAATGAGCAGTTCTTC.

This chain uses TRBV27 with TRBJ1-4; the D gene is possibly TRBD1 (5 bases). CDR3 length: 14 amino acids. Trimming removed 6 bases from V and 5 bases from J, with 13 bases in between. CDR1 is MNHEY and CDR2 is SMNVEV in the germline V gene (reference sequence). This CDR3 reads CASRPYPGNEKLFF. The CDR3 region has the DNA TGTGCCAGCAGGCCGTACCCAGGGAATGAAAAACTGTTTTTT.

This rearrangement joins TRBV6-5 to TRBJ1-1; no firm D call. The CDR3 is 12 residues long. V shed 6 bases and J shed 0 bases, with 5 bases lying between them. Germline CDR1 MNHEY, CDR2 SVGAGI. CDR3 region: CASRALNTEAFF. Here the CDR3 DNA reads TGTGCCAGCAGGGCCTTGAACACTGAAGCTTTCTTT.

This CDR3 reads CASSPQGRTYNEQFF. CDR3 nucleotides: TGTGCCAGCAGCCCTCAGGGAAGGACCTACAATGAGCAGTTCTTC. The chain links TRBV9 to TRBJ2-1, with D tentatively TRBD1 (5 bases). The CDR3 length is 15 residues. Germline V gene lookup returns CDR1 SGDLS and CDR2 YYNGEE. V lost 4 bases to trimming and J lost 2 bases, with 13 bases between them.

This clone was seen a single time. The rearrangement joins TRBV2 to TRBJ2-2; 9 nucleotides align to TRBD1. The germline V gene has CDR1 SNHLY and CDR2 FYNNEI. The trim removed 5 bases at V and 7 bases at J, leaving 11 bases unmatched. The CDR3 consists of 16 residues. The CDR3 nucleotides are TGTGCCAGCAGTCCCGGACAGGGGACGGGTAGCGGGGAGCTGTTTTTT. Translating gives CASSPGQGTGSGELFF. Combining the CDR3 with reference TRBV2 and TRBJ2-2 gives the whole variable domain EPEVTQTPSHQVTQMGQEVILRCVPISNHLYFYWYRQILGQKVEFLVSFYNNEISEKSEIFDDQFSVERPDGSNFTLKIRSTKLEDSAMYFCASSPGQGTGSGELFFGEGSRLTVL.